Presented here are 30 T cell receptor beta chains from one specimen sequenced in a study of shared clonotypes between healthy human individuals. Sequenced by immunoSEQ multiplex PCR; TCRdb stores in-frame clones only, minus some. The sample has some 1.1 million clones, 70% to 80% seen once. Sequences were obtained from memory CD4+ T cells from PBMCs. Stated subset: CD45RA-negative fraction. Receptors originate from a man between 18 and 29 years old in good health. Some clones in this sample may be carry-over from other donors' samples.

J is TRBJ2-1 and V is TRBV18; TRBD2 matches at 8 bases. There are 16 residues in the CDR3. With V trimmed by 6 bases and J by 3 bases, 10 bases remained unmatched. CDR1 and CDR2 from the germline V gene are KGHSH and LQKENI. In DNA, the CDR3 is TGTGCCAGCTCCCCGGGGCTAGCGGGCAACTACAATGAGCAGTTCTTC. This codes for CASSPGLAGNYNEQFF. Complete variable domain (other parts from reference TRBV18 and TRBJ2-1): NAGVMQNPRHLVRRRGQEARLRCSPMKGHSHVYWYRQLPEEGLKFMVYLQKENIIDESGMPKERFSAEFPKEGPSILRIQQVVRGDSAAYFCASSPGLAGNYNEQFFGPGTRLTVL.

This sequence joins TRBV18 and TRBJ2-5, with TRBD2 identical over 9 bases. The assigned J gene may be wrong: the sequence end matches TRBJ2-7 better. The CDR3 extends over 14 amino acids. Germline values: CDR1 KGHSH, CDR2 LQKENI. The CDR3 loop reads CASSPASGTYEQYF. The CDR3, as DNA: TGTGCCAGCTCACCGGCTAGCGGGACCTACGAGCAGTACTTC.

The chain recombines TRBV19 with TRBJ1-1; the D is unclear. The V end was cut by 3 bases, the J end by 2 bases, with 7 bases between. CDR1 is LNHDA and CDR2 is SQIVND in the germline V gene (reference sequence). The CDR3 consists of 13 residues. CDR3: CASSMMVNTEAFF. The DNA for the CDR3 is TGTGCCAGTAGTATGATGGTTAACACTGAAGCTTTCTTT.

As concerns this clone: The germline gene is not matched at one end of the junction; a read error may be the cause. V gene TRBV14 combines with J gene TRBJ2-1; TRBD1 or TRBD2 may be the D gene (5 bases each). The CDR3 totals 14 residues. CDR1 SGHDN and CDR2 FVKESK come from the germline V gene. The DNA of the CDR3 is TGTGCCAGCAGCCAAGATCGAGGGACCAGCGTCATGGTCTTC. Translated: CASSQDRGTSVMVF. Together with reference TRBV14 and TRBJ2-1, the CDR3 gives the full variable domain: EAGVTQFPSHSVIEKGQTVTLRCDPISGHDNLYWYRRVMGKEIKFLLHFVKESKQDESGMPNNRFLAERTGGTYSTLKVQPAELEDSGVYFCASSQDRGTSVMVFGPGTRLTVL.

This chain joins TRBV2 and TRBJ2-2, with D unclear. CDR1 is SNHLY and CDR2 is FYNNEI in the germline V gene. The CDR3 extends over 14 amino acids. The V end lost 6 bases, the J end lost 8 bases, and 16 bases lay between the germline ends. The CDR3 DNA is TGTGCCAGCAGGGCTGAAGACGAGGTAGGGGAGCTGTTTTTT. Translation gives CASRAEDEVGELFF.

This clone was seen only a few times. V and J are TRBV18 and TRBJ1-1; no definite D call. Trimming pared 1 base from V and 0 bases from J, leaving 9 bases between. CDR1 and CDR2 from the germline V gene are KGHSH and LQKENI. The CDR3 has 15 residues. The CDR3 protein is CASSPQDALNTEAFF. CDR3 DNA: TGTGCCAGCTCACCACAAGACGCGTTGAACACTGAAGCTTTCTTT.

J is TRBJ1-5 and V is TRBV12-5, with a tentative D call TRBD1 (5 bases). Germline-derived CDR1 and CDR2 are LGHNT and FRNRAP. The germline V and J ends were trimmed by 7 bases and 2 bases, with 9 bases remaining between them. This CDR3 comprises 13 residues. CDR3 nucleotides: TGTGCTAGTGCCGGGGCGGGCAATCAGCCCCAGCATTTT. Residues: CASAGAGNQPQHF.

The CDR3 is CASSLGYWYNEQFF. In DNA form, the CDR3 reads TGCGCCAGCAGCTTGGGTTACTGGTACAATGAGCAGTTCTTC. The chain uses TRBV5-1 and TRBJ2-1; D remains unclear. This CDR3 is built from 14 residues. V lost 0 bases and J lost 4, with 8 bases in between. Germline values: CDR1 SGHRS, CDR2 YFSETQ.

This clone came up a few times. The rearrangement links TRBV4-2 to TRBJ2-3; D is perhaps TRBD2 (5 bases). Germline V CDR1 and CDR2: LGHNA, YNFKEQ. The CDR3 length is 17 residues. The V and J ends lost 4 bases and 0 bases respectively, with 17 bases between them. The CDR3 loop is CASSPGYGAISTDTQYF. CDR3 DNA: TGTGCCAGCAGCCCGGGGTACGGAGCCATTAGCACAGATACGCAGTATTTT.

This clone turned up a few times. CDR3 bases: TGTGCCAGCAGGGACTCAACGGGGTACTCCTACGAGCAGTACTTC. Amino acid sequence: CASRDSTGYSYEQYF. The chain uses TRBV28 and TRBJ2-7; a possible D gene is TRBD2 (5 bases). This CDR3 has 15 residues. The V end lost 6 bases, the J end lost 0 bases, and 15 bases lay between the germline ends. CDR1 is MDHEN and CDR2 is SYDVKM in the germline V gene.

The V and J genes are TRBV7-7 and TRBJ2-2, with D possibly being TRBD1 (7 bases). There are 18 residues in the CDR3. Trimming left V 7 bases short and J 0 bases short, with 21 bases between. In germline, CDR1 is SSHAT, CDR2 FNYEAQ (reference sequence). The CDR3 sequence is CASTSGSRGAPNTGELFF. The CDR3 DNA reads TGTGCCAGCACCTCCGGGAGCAGGGGGGCACCGAACACCGGGGAGCTGTTTTTT.

Points on this clone: Other nucleotide sequences from this sample produce the same CDR3. The chain has TRBV27 and TRBJ2-3; the D is unclear. The CDR3 spans 13 residues. Between the trimmed V and J ends, which lost 3 bases and 1 base, there was a span of 5 bases. Germline CDR1 and CDR2: MNHEY and SMNVEV (reference sequence). The CDR3 spells CASSLTRTDTQYF. Here the CDR3 DNA reads TGTGCCAGCAGTTTGACCCGCACAGATACGCAGTATTTT.

This clone was seen a single time. The gene calls are TRBV5-4 and TRBJ1-5; possible D gene TRBD1, 5 bases. The CDR3 has 15 residues. V was pared by 0 bases and J by 5 bases, with 12 bases between. Germline CDR1 and CDR2: SGHNT and YYREEE (reference sequence). In DNA, the CDR3 is TGTGCCAGCAGCTTGGGGGGGACTTTAGATCAGCCCCAGCATTTT. Protein product: CASSLGGTLDQPQHF.

The chain links TRBV7-9 to TRBJ1-3; D gene uncertain. Germline V gene data show CDR1 as SEHNR and CDR2 as FQNEAQ (reference sequence). This CDR3 region has 15 residues. The V and J ends lost 5 bases and 0 bases respectively, with 11 bases between them. CDR3 DNA: TGTGCCAGCAGCACCGGACGACTCTCTGGAAACACCATATATTTT. Translated: CASSTGRLSGNTIYF.

About this clone itself: The junction and the germline gene differ at one end; a read error may be behind it. This sequence joins TRBV4-2 and TRBJ2-5; D is undetermined. CDR1 LGHNA and CDR2 YNFKEQ come from the germline V gene. The CDR3 contains 15 residues. As DNA, the CDR3 is TGTGCCAGCAGCCAAGGACCGCTAAAACAAGGGACCCAGTACTTC. Amino acids: CASSQGPLKQGTQYF.

The CDR3 DNA follows: TGTGCCAGCAGTCCCCAGGACAGGGGGACTCTTAATCAGCCCCAGCATTTT. This gives the protein CASSPQDRGTLNQPQHF. The chain employs TRBV27 and TRBJ1-5, with 10 bases aligning to TRBD1. The V gene end was trimmed by 5 bases and the J gene end by 4 bases; junction bases not matched to a gene: 11. Per the germline V gene, CDR1 is MNHEY and CDR2 is SMNVEV (reference sequence). The CDR3 consists of 17 residues.

This clone was recorded many times. The chain joins TRBV11-2 to TRBJ2-2; D is possibly TRBD2 (5 bases). Looked up from germline, CDR1 is SGHAT and CDR2 is FQNNGV. There are 16 residues in the CDR3. V was trimmed by 5 bases and J by 1 base, leaving 14 bases between them. CDR3 in amino acids: CASSPLGGRNTGELFF. The CDR3 coding sequence is TGTGCCAGCAGCCCCCTTGGAGGAAGGAACACCGGGGAGCTGTTTTTT.

With respect to this clone: With a much larger clone just one base away, this may be a read error. The sample holds other DNA sequences that translate to the same CDR3. The V gene is TRBV30, the J gene TRBJ1-4; no clear D. The CDR3 runs to 13 residues. CDR1 is GTSNPN, CDR2 SVGIG, per germline (reference sequence). CDR3 bases: TGTGCCTGGAGTGAAGGGTTGGAGGAAAAACTGTTCTTT. This codes for CAWSEGLEEKLFF.

The chain links TRBV5-4 to TRBJ2-1; D is possibly TRBD1 (5 bases). This CDR3 has 16 amino acids. Germline CDR1 and CDR2: SGHNT and YYREEE (reference sequence). Trimming removed 1 base from V and 3 bases from J, with 14 bases in between. The CDR3 is CASSLRARQGYNEQFF. CDR3 bases: TGTGCCAGCAGCTTGAGAGCTAGGCAGGGCTACAATGAGCAGTTCTTC.

The chain recombines TRBV6-6 with TRBJ2-7; 9 bases align to TRBD2. The CDR3 length is 15 residues. CDR1 and CDR2 from the germline V gene are MNHNY and SVGAGI (reference sequence). Trimming cost V 4 bases and J 1 base; bases outside gene matches: 5. CDR3 sequence: CASSWTSARSYEQYF. The CDR3 nucleotides are TGTGCCAGCAGTTGGACTAGCGCAAGATCCTACGAGCAGTACTTC.

In regard to this clone: The likely explanation is a read error, given a far larger clone one base away. The genes are TRBV5-1 and TRBJ1-1; no clear D gene. Germline loops: CDR1 SGHRS, CDR2 YFSETQ. The CDR3 loop spans 14 amino acids. Trimming left V 2 bases short and J 0 bases short, with 8 bases between. Here the CDR3 reads CASSFSTVNTEAFF. CDR3 coding DNA: TGCGCCAGCAGCTTTTCGACGGTGAACACTGAAGCTTTCTTT.

V and J are TRBV28 and TRBJ1-2; 7 bases fit TRBD1. V dropped 5 bases and J dropped 7; count of bases not matched to a gene: 10. CDR1 and CDR2 from the germline V gene are MDHEN and SYDVKM. CDR3 length: 14 residues. CDR3 amino acids: CASSTQYRGGGYTF. CDR3 nucleotides: TGTGCCAGCAGTACACAGTACAGGGGAGGTGGCTACACCTTC.

This chain connects TRBV10-2 to TRBJ2-3, with 7 bases aligning to TRBD1. The trim removed 3 bases at V and 1 base at J, leaving 4 bases unmatched. The CDR3 loop spans 15 amino acids. Germline V gives CDR1 WSHSY, CDR2 SAAADI. The CDR3 region has the DNA TGCGCCAGCAGTGAACCTGGGACAGGCACAGATACGCAGTATTTT. Translation gives CASSEPGTGTDTQYF.

The genes are TRBV18 and TRBJ1-3; TRBD1 aligns across 10 bases. The V segment lost 9 bases and the J segment 6 bases; nucleotides outside the gene matches: 20. The CDR3 is made up of 18 amino acids. Germline values: CDR1 KGHSH, CDR2 LQKENI. This CDR3 reads CASNDRDRGVESANTIYF. CDR3 nucleotide sequence: TGTGCCAGTAACGACCGGGACAGGGGTGTCGAATCGGCAAACACCATATATTTT.

The chain combines TRBV5-1 with TRBJ2-2, with TRBD2 matching over 7 bases. The CDR3 consists of 18 residues. Germline V lookup: CDR1 SGHRS, CDR2 YFSETQ. Trimming removed 0 bases from V and 1 base from J; junction bases left unmatched: 9. For the CDR3, the DNA is TGCGCCAGCAGCTTGGGGGAGGGCGGGAGCGTGAACACCGGGGAGCTGTTTTTT. This encodes CASSLGEGGSVNTGELFF.

The chain is built from TRBV7-8 and TRBJ2-7; no clear D gene. Germline V gene lookup returns CDR1 SGHVS and CDR2 FQNEAQ. The CDR3 covers 12 residues. The V end lost 1 base, the J end lost 5 bases, and 6 bases lay between the germline ends. CDR3 amino acids: CASSLENNEQYF. CDR3 nucleotide sequence: TGTGCCAGCAGCTTAGAGAACAACGAGCAGTACTTC.

This clone was detected only once. The chain has TRBV28 and TRBJ2-1; D is perhaps TRBD2 (7 bases). CDR3 length: 11 amino acids. V lost 1 base to trimming and J lost 15 bases, with 10 bases between them. Germline CDR1 reads MDHEN; CDR2 reads SYDVKM. The CDR3 coding sequence is TGTGCCAGCAGTTTATCAGGGGAGGGGTTCTTC. Its protein product is CASSLSGEGFF.

The V call is TRBV5-1, the J call TRBJ2-3; 7 nucleotides line up with TRBD2. Germline CDR1 SGHRS, CDR2 YFSETQ. The V gene end was trimmed by 4 bases and the J gene end by 7 bases; junction bases not matched to a gene: 6. This CDR3 has 13 amino acids. CDR3 region: CASSIREANTQYF. The CDR3 DNA reads as TGCGCCAGCAGCATACGGGAGGCAAATACGCAGTATTTT.

This clone appeared a few times. The chain is built from TRBV4-2 and TRBJ1-3; no clear D. The V gene lost 6 bases and the J gene lost 0 bases, with 9 bases spanning the gap. Germline assignment: CDR1 LGHNA and CDR2 YNFKEQ. The CDR3 runs to 14 residues. CDR3 region: CASRPGRSGNTIYF. The CDR3 DNA reads TGTGCCAGCAGGCCCGGTCGCTCTGGAAACACCATATATTTT.

This clone showed up just a few times. This rearrangement joins TRBV29-1 to TRBJ1-1; D unclear. Germline V gene lookup returns CDR1 SQVTM and CDR2 ANQGSEA. CDR3 length: 12 amino acids. CDR3 nucleotides: TGCAGTGGTGGGCGTATGGACACTGAAGCTTTCTTT. As protein: CSGGRMDTEAFF.